This T cell receptor beta chain was retrieved from a study of CD8 T cells in Susac syndrome. TCR beta from blood CD8+ and CD4+ T cells was sequenced. Relapsing-remitting disease, either stable or active, was present in the treatment-naive patients who were the multiple sclerosis controls. The CD8+ and CD4+ T cells were isolated magnetically using a negative isolation approach, whereas the TEMRA cells were enriched by FACS. Reverse transcription of 0.5 to 1 ug RNA was performed with random hexamers. Multiplex immunoSEQ PCR targeted 54 Vbeta and 13 Jbeta TCR beta segments. TCRdb re-analysed the immunoSEQ multiplex PCR reads in MiXCR, keeping a single row per CDR3 protein. The sample carries roughly 300,000 distinct CDR3 sequences, about 88% recorded once. Germline CDR1 and CDR2: SGDLS and YYNGEE. V was trimmed by 0 bases and J by 2 bases, leaving 16 bases between them. The CDR3 loop spans 17 amino acids.

This sequence was found in a human donor with multiple sclerosis. The V gene is TRBV9, the J gene TRBJ2-3; D is unresolved. The material sequenced was CD8+ T cells from PBMCs. The DNA of the CDR3 is TGTGCCAGCAGCGTAGAAGGCGGAGATTCCCCCACAGATACGCAGTATTTT. Translated, it gives CASSVEGGDSPTDTQYF.